The 25 T cell receptor beta chains below all came from one sample that was sequenced in a study of PD-1 blockade in classical Hodgkin lymphoma. TCRdb's copy holds only in-frame clones and misses some; the assay was immunoSEQ multiplex PCR. The sample shows more than 85,000 clones, around 90% of them seen only once. Every patient relapsed after autologous stem cell transplantation, and brentuximab vedotin exposure varied. The sample was peripheral blood mononuclear cells (PBMCs), taken before the second cycle of nivolumab. Receptors originate from a human donor with classical Hodgkin lymphoma.

The chain has TRBV6-4 and TRBJ2-1, with a possible D match to TRBD2 (6 bases). Trimming cost V 2 bases and J 0 bases, with 26 bases left between them. CDR3 length equals 21 residues. CDR1 and CDR2 from the germline V gene are MRHNA and SNTAGT. The CDR3 coding sequence is TGTGCCAGCAGTGACACTACCCCGGGACTTCCGAATACGAGCTCCTACAATGAGCAGTTCTTC. Translating it yields CASSDTTPGLPNTSSYNEQFF.

V usage is TRBV29-1 and J usage is TRBJ1-4, with TRBD1 matching over 8 bases. The trim removed 4 bases at V and 8 bases at J, leaving 6 bases unmatched. Germline lookup yields CDR1 SQVTM and CDR2 ANQGSEA. The CDR3 runs to 13 residues. The CDR3 sequence is CSVAGGIREKLFF. CDR3 nucleotides: TGCAGCGTTGCAGGGGGCATCAGAGAAAAACTGTTTTTT.

The chain combines TRBV19 with TRBJ1-5, with D maybe TRBD1 (5 bases). The germline gives CDR1 LNHDA, CDR2 SQIVND (reference sequence). CDR3 length: 14 amino acids. Trimming stripped 6 bases from V and 6 bases from J, with 15 bases between. The CDR3 region has the DNA TGTGCCAGTAGCTGGGGGGGATACAGTCAGCCCCAGCATTTT. Its translation is CASSWGGYSQPQHF.

The chain couples TRBV28 to TRBJ1-3; D may be TRBD1 (6 bases). CDR3 size: 15 residues. Germline CDR1 MDHEN, CDR2 SYDVKM. The ends were cut back, 8 bases at V and 0 bases at J, with 14 bases in the middle. Written as DNA, the CDR3 is TGTGCCAGCGTGTCTGGGGGCTTCTCTGGAAACACCATATATTTT. The encoded protein is CASVSGGFSGNTIYF. Based on the CDR3 plus reference TRBV28 and TRBJ1-3, the full variable domain is DVKVTQSSRYLVKRTGEKVFLECVQDMDHENMFWYRQDPGLGLRLIYFSYDVKMKEKGDIPEGYSVSREKKERFSLILESASTNQTSMYLCASVSGGFSGNTIYFGEGSWLTVV.

V gene TRBV5-6 combines with J gene TRBJ2-4; the D is unclear. Trimming took 4 bases from V and 0 from J, leaving 14 bases between them. This CDR3 comprises 16 residues. Germline CDR1 and CDR2: SGHDT and YYEEEE. The chain's CDR3 is CASSLVRTIAKNIQYF. CDR3 DNA: TGTGCCAGCAGCCTTGTTAGGACCATAGCCAAAAACATTCAGTACTTC.

The V and J genes are TRBV5-4 and TRBJ2-3; 8 nucleotides match TRBD1. Germline V gene sequence: CDR1 SGHNT, CDR2 YYREEE (reference sequence). J gave up 0 bases and V 4 bases, and 10 bases lay outside the gene matches. This CDR3 contains 17 residues. Here the CDR3 DNA reads TGTGCCAGCAGCAAACAGGGGGATAGCTCTAGCACAGATACGCAGTATTTT. This encodes CASSKQGDSSSTDTQYF.

The chain has TRBV18 and TRBJ1-2; 7 positions match TRBD1. The CDR3 totals 13 residues. Trimming took 2 bases from V and 8 from J; bases not matched to a gene: 5. Germline-derived CDR1 and CDR2 are KGHSH and LQKENI. The CDR3 DNA sequence: TGTGCCAGCTCACCAGACAGGGCGGGGGGCTACACCTTC. The encoded protein is CASSPDRAGGYTF.

The chain has TRBV27 and TRBJ1-2; D gene unclear. The length of the CDR3 is 13 residues. With 3 bases removed from V and 4 bases from J, the gap between germline ends came to 9 bases. In germline, CDR1 is MNHEY, CDR2 SMNVEV (reference sequence). The CDR3 loop is CASSFSLGYGYTF. The CDR3, as DNA: TGTGCCAGCAGTTTTAGCTTGGGCTATGGCTACACCTTC.

This chain connects TRBV28 to TRBJ1-2; a possible D gene is TRBD1 (6 bases). The CDR3 covers 14 residues. Germline V gene sequence: CDR1 MDHEN, CDR2 SYDVKM. V lost 6 bases, J lost 8 bases, and 19 bases lay in between. The CDR3 sequence: CASRSLRGARGYTF. The DNA for the CDR3 is TGTGCCAGCAGGTCGTTGCGGGGGGCTCGAGGCTACACCTTC.

The rearrangement joins TRBV7-8 to TRBJ2-3, with D tentatively TRBD1 (6 bases). CDR1 SGHVS and CDR2 FQNEAQ come from the germline V gene. This CDR3 has 13 amino acids. V lost 8 bases and J lost 4, with 13 bases in between. The CDR3 loop reads CASQRAGADTQYF. The CDR3 nucleotides read TGTGCCAGCCAGCGCGCAGGGGCAGATACGCAGTATTTT.

The chain carries TRBV6-5 and TRBJ2-3; D ambiguous. Germline V gene lookup returns CDR1 MNHEY and CDR2 SVGAGI. Trimming took 6 bases from V and 3 from J, leaving 4 bases between them. The CDR3 runs to 11 residues. In nucleotides, the CDR3 is TGTGCCAGCAGAGCGACAGATACGCAGTATTTT. Its protein product is CASRATDTQYF.

V is TRBV30 and J is TRBJ1-5, with D possibly TRBD1 on 5 matching bases. Trimming shortened V by 0 bases and J by 9 bases, and 18 bases separated the two germline ends. Germline V gene data show CDR1 as GTSNPN and CDR2 as SVGIG (reference sequence). The CDR3 covers 15 residues. The CDR3 nucleotides read TGTGCCTGGAGTGTTATAGCGGGGCCTTCGGGGCCCCAGCATTTT. This codes for CAWSVIAGPSGPQHF.

The rearrangement uses TRBV19 and TRBJ2-5; D perhaps matches TRBD1 (6 bases). V shed 5 bases and J shed 3 bases, with 19 bases lying between them. The germline gives CDR1 LNHDA, CDR2 SQIVND (reference sequence). This CDR3 has 16 amino acids. This CDR3 reads CASSPGANRAKETQYF. The DNA of the CDR3 is TGTGCCAGTAGTCCCGGCGCGAACAGGGCAAAAGAGACCCAGTACTTC.

This clone is a singleton in its sample. CDR3 in amino acids: CASSLTGDTEAFF. CDR3 in DNA: TGTGCCAGCAGTTTAACGGGGGACACTGAAGCTTTCTTT. This chain connects TRBV27 to TRBJ1-1; D is perhaps TRBD1 (5 bases). This CDR3 is built from 13 residues. CDR1 and CDR2 from the germline V gene are MNHEY and SMNVEV (reference sequence). The V end lost 2 bases, the J end lost 3 bases, and 7 bases lay between the germline ends.

The sample holds one count of this clone. V gene TRBV19 combines with J gene TRBJ1-5; D unclear. In germline, CDR1 is LNHDA, CDR2 SQIVND (reference sequence). The CDR3 contains 16 residues. V dropped 0 bases and J dropped 0 bases, with 9 bases sitting between them. This CDR3 is CASSIDRLTSNQPQHF. DNA of the CDR3: TGTGCCAGTAGTATAGACAGATTAACTAGCAATCAGCCCCAGCATTTT.

This sequence joins TRBV5-4 and TRBJ2-7; 9 bases fit TRBD1. Trimming removed 3 bases from V and 4 bases from J; junction bases left unmatched: 11. The germline gives CDR1 SGHNT, CDR2 YYREEE (reference sequence). This CDR3 contains 16 residues. The CDR3 loop reads CASSYPGTGSWYEQYF. The CDR3 DNA sequence: TGTGCCAGCAGCTACCCCGGGACAGGGTCATGGTACGAGCAGTACTTC. The full variable domain, completed using reference TRBV5-4 and TRBJ2-7, is ETGVTQSPTHLIKTRGQQVTLRCSSQSGHNTVSWYQQALGQGPQFIFQYYREEENGRGNFPPRFSGLQFPNYSSELNVNALELDDSALYLCASSYPGTGSWYEQYFGPGTRLTVT.

V usage is TRBV4-1 and J usage is TRBJ1-6; 8 bases are shared with TRBD1. This CDR3 is 15 amino acids long. V gave up 4 bases and J gave up 7 bases; unmatched junction bases: 6. Germline V gene data show CDR1 as MGHRA and CDR2 as YSYEKL. The CDR3 DNA follows: TGCGCCAGCAGCCGGATGGGACAGGACAATTCACCCCTCCACTTT. It yields the protein CASSRMGQDNSPLHF.

CDR3 protein: CASSLGLQGYNEQFF. The DNA for the CDR3 is TGTGCCAGCAGCTTGGGTCTCCAGGGCTACAATGAGCAGTTCTTC. The chain has TRBV7-9 and TRBJ2-1, with D perhaps matching TRBD1 (5 bases). The CDR3 has 15 amino acids. Germline CDR1 is SEHNR and CDR2 is FQNEAQ (reference sequence). The V and J ends lost 3 bases and 3 bases respectively, with 12 bases between them.

J is TRBJ2-1 and V is TRBV4-1, with no clear D. The CDR3 runs 14 residues. Germline V gene sequence: CDR1 MGHRA, CDR2 YSYEKL. Trimming pared 4 bases from V and 5 bases from J, leaving 12 bases between. CDR3 residues: CASSLLAFNNEQFF. DNA of the CDR3: TGCGCCAGCAGCCTCCTGGCGTTCAACAATGAGCAGTTCTTC.

This chain links TRBV5-4 with TRBJ2-5, with a possible D match to TRBD2 (5 bases). This CDR3 comprises 14 residues. Trimming stripped 0 bases from V and 4 bases from J, with 10 bases between. Per the germline V gene, CDR1 is SGHNT and CDR2 is YYREEE (reference sequence). CDR3 region: CASSLAGFGETQYF. CDR3 DNA: TGTGCCAGCAGCTTGGCGGGGTTTGGAGAGACCCAGTACTTC.

The V gene is TRBV19, the J gene TRBJ2-7; D not certain. Trimming shortened V by 4 bases and J by 6 bases, and 16 bases separated the two germline ends. The CDR3 is 14 amino acids. Germline V gene sequence: CDR1 LNHDA, CDR2 SQIVND (reference sequence). Written as DNA, the CDR3 is TGTGCCAGTAGTAAACGGATGAGTCCGACCGAGCAGTACTTC. The encoded protein is CASSKRMSPTEQYF.

This chain uses TRBV30 with TRBJ2-3, with no clear D. Trimming left V 2 bases short and J 0 bases short, with 15 bases between. The CDR3 is 16 residues long. Looked up from germline, CDR1 is GTSNPN and CDR2 is SVGIG (reference sequence). CDR3 DNA: TGTGCCTGGAGTCCGCTGTCGTCTGCTAGCACAGATACGCAGTATTTT. This encodes CAWSPLSSASTDTQYF.

This sequence joins TRBV28 and TRBJ2-3, with 9 bases fitting TRBD2. V lost 2 bases and J lost 0; bases outside the gene matches: 6. CDR3 size: 17 residues. Germline V gene sequence: CDR1 MDHEN, CDR2 SYDVKM. The CDR3 spells CASSLAGGITSTDTQYF. DNA of the CDR3: TGTGCCAGCAGTTTAGCGGGAGGGATTACTAGCACAGATACGCAGTATTTT.

The rearrangement uses TRBV30 and TRBJ1-5; 7 bases match TRBD1. With 3 bases clipped from V and 3 bases from J, the junction kept 17 bases outside the gene matches. The CDR3 runs 18 residues. Germline V lookup: CDR1 GTSNPN, CDR2 SVGIG (reference sequence). This CDR3 is CAWRSGTDPFDFNQPQHF. The CDR3 DNA is TGTGCCTGGAGAAGTGGGACAGATCCTTTCGACTTCAATCAGCCCCAGCATTTT.

This chain connects TRBV7-2 to TRBJ1-4; D ambiguous. The CDR3 contains 14 residues. Per the germline V gene, CDR1 is SGHTA and CDR2 is FQGNSA. Trimming shortened V by 1 base and J by 0 bases, and 3 bases separated the two germline ends. The CDR3 sequence is CASSLGATNEKLFF. The CDR3 coding sequence is TGTGCCAGCAGCTTAGGAGCAACTAATGAAAAACTGTTTTTT.